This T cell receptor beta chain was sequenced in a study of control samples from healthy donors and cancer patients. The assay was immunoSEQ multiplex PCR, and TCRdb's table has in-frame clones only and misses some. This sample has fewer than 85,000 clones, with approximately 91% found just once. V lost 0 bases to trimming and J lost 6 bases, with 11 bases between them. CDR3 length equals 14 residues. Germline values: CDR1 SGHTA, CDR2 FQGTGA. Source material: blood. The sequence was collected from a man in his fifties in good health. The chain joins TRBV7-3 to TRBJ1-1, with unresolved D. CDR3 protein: CASSLTPMGPEAFF. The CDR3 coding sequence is TGTGCCAGCAGCTTAACCCCGATGGGTCCTGAAGCTTTCTTT.